This TCR beta chain came from a study of immune cell composition in non-small cell lung cancer. The table came from immunoSEQ multiplex PCR; TCRdb's copy has only in-frame clones and leaves some out. Altogether under 3,500 clones are present, around 69% being singletons, with the ten largest covering around 16%. Normal lung sampling was at least 3 cm from the tumour, as distant as possible. Concerning this clone: The antigen is unknown.

Trimming removed 4 bases from V and 0 bases from J; junction bases left unmatched: 7. CDR1 is MNHNS and CDR2 is SASEGT in the germline V gene. The CDR3 length is 18 residues. Findings and caveats of the study: Tumour TCR-beta clonality showed no significant link to smoking pack-years. Squamous carcinomas (approximately 75%) more often had tumour-associated clones >0.5% than adenocarcinomas (around 33%).

This same sample was also taken into another study, of CD4 T cells in lung cancer. Turning to that study: Most patients were former smokers with adenocarcinoma or squamous histology.

This chain joins TRBV6-1 and TRBJ2-6, with 9 bases fitting TRBD1. The clonotype originates from a human donor with non-small cell lung cancer. The sample was non-adjacent lung tissue. The CDR3 spells CASSGRDRAASGANVLTF. In DNA form, the CDR3 reads TGTGCCAGCAGTGGAAGGGACAGGGCAGCCTCTGGGGCCAACGTCCTGACTTTC.